The present TCR beta chain was sequenced within a study of OX40 agonist ivuxolimab in advanced cancers. Whole-study findings and limits: On average, CD8+ T cells showed a greater number of expanded clones than CD4+. There was clonal expansion of CD4+ and CD8+ blood T cells by week 6 at 0.1 to 3.0 mg/kg.

This clone was counted once. Its antigen is not known. V lost 0 bases to trimming and J lost 7 bases, with 19 bases between them. The germline V gene encodes CDR1 LGHNA and CDR2 YSLEER. This CDR3 contains 17 residues. The table came from immunoSEQ multiplex PCR; TCRdb's copy has only in-frame clones and leaves some out. The sample holds about 39,000 clones, around 90% seen once. Here the sequenced sample was CD4+ or CD8+ T cells sorted from blood, taken in a trial of the OX40 agonist ivuxolimab. The rearrangement links TRBV4-3 to TRBJ2-1; TRBD2 is a possible D gene (6 bases). This TCR was recovered from an adult with an advanced solid tumor such as melanoma, head and neck, liver or kidney cancer. The CDR3 here is CASSQDLYLEGGNEQFF. CDR3 sequence (DNA): TGCGCCAGCAGCCAAGATTTATATTTGGAGGGCGGGAATGAGCAGTTCTTC.